This TCR beta chain emerged from a study of OX40 agonist ivuxolimab in advanced cancers. Sequenced by immunoSEQ multiplex PCR; TCRdb stores in-frame clones only, minus some. The table lists 21,000 or so clones, around three quarters of them singletons. The ends lost 2 bases at V and 5 bases at J; junction bases unmatched: 7. The CDR3 loop spans 16 amino acids. Looked up from germline, CDR1 is SGHRS and CDR2 is YFSETQ. Samples of blood were obtained at baseline, on cycle 4 day 1, and on cycle 7 day 1. The source is an adult with an advanced solid tumor such as melanoma, head and neck, liver or kidney cancer. The chain joins TRBV5-1 to TRBJ2-1, with 10 nucleotides matching TRBD2. Material: CD4+ or CD8+ T cells sorted from blood, obtained in a trial of the OX40 agonist ivuxolimab. CDR3 residues: CASSLRTSGGNNEQFF. CDR3 bases: TGCGCCAGCAGCTTAAGGACTAGCGGAGGAAACAATGAGCAGTTCTTC.